The clone carrying this TCR beta chain was counted a single time. This sample is part of a study of OX40 agonist ivuxolimab in advanced cancers. Deletions cut 0 bases from V and 14 bases from J, with 16 bases between. The CDR3 sequence is 13 residues long. Germline CDR1 reads SGHTA; CDR2 reads FQGNSA. This table comes from immunoSEQ multiplex PCR, and its TCRdb copy is limited to in-frame clones, with some not included. The data show around 21,000 clones, over 70% seen once. The sequencing here drew on CD4+ or CD8+ T cells sorted from blood, taken in a trial of the OX40 agonist ivuxolimab. The source is an adult with an advanced solid tumor such as melanoma, head and neck, liver or kidney cancer. J is TRBJ1-2 and V is TRBV7-2; perhaps TRBD1 as D (5 bases). The CDR3: CASSLAYFRDGTF. The CDR3 DNA follows: TGTGCCAGCAGCTTAGCCTACTTCCGGGACGGGACCTTC. Filled out from reference TRBV7-2 and TRBJ1-2, the complete variable domain reads GAGVSQSPSNKVTEKGKDVELRCDPISGHTALYWYRQSLGQGLEFLIYFQGNSAPDKSGLPSDRFSAERTGGSVSTLTIQRTQQEDSAVYLCASSLAYFRDGTFGSGTRLTVV.